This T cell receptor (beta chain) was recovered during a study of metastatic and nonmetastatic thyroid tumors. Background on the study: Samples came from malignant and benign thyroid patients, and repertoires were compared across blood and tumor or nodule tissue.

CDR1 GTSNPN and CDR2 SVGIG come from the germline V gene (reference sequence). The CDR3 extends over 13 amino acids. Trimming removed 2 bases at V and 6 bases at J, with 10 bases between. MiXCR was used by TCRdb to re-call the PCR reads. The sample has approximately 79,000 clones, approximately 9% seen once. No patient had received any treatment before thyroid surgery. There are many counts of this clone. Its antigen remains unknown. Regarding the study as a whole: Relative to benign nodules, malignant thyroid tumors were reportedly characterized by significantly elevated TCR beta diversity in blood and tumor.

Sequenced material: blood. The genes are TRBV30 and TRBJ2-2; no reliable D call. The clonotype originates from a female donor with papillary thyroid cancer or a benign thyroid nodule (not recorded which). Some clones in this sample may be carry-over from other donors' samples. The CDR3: CAWSRQPPGELFF. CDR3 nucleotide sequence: TGTGCCTGGAGTAGGCAGCCCCCCGGGGAGCTGTTTTTT. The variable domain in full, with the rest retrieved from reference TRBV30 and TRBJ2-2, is SQTIHQWPATLVQPVGSPLSLECTVEGTSNPNLYWYRQAAGRGLQLLFYSVGIGQISSEVPQNLSASRPQDRQFILSSKKLLLSDSGFYLCAWSRQPPGELFFGEGSRLTVL.